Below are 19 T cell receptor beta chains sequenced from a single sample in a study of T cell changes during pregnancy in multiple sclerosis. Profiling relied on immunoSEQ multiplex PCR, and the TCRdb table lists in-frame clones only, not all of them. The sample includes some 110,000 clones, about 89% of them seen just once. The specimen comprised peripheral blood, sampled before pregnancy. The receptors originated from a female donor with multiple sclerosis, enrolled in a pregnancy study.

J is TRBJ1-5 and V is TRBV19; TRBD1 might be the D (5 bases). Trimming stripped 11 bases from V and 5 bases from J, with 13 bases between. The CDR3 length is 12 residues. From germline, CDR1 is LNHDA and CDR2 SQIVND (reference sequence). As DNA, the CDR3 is TGTGCCGGCGGGACTGTAGATCAGCCCCAGCATTTT. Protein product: CAGGTVDQPQHF.

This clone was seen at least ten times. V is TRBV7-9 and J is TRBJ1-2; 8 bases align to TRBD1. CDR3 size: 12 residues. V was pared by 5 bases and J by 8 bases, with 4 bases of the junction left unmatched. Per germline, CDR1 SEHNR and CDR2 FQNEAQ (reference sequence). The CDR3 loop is CASSLTGEGYTF. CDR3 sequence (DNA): TGTGCCAGCAGCCTGACAGGGGAAGGCTACACCTTC.

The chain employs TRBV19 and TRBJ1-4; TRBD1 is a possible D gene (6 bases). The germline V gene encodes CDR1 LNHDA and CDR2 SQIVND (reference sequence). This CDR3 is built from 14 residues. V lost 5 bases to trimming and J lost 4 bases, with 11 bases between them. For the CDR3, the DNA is TGTGCCAGTAGTGCAGGGGCCTTTAATGAAAAACTGTTTTTT. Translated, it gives CASSAGAFNEKLFF.

The CDR3 region is CASSPGQRDSNQPQHF. The CDR3 DNA reads as TGCGCCAGCAGCCCCGGACAGCGAGATAGCAATCAGCCCCAGCATTTT. V gene TRBV5-1 combines with J gene TRBJ1-5; D possibly corresponds to TRBD1 (6 bases). V was cut by 4 bases and J by 0 bases, with 14 bases left in between. The CDR3 is made up of 16 amino acids. Germline loops: CDR1 SGHRS, CDR2 YFSETQ. The complete variable domain, with remaining parts taken from reference TRBV5-1 and TRBJ1-5, reads KAGVTQTPRYLIKTRGQQVTLSCSPISGHRSVSWYQQTPGQGLQFLFEYFSETQRNKGNFPGRFSGRQFSNSRSEMNVSTLELGDSALYLCASSPGQRDSNQPQHFGDGTRLSIL.

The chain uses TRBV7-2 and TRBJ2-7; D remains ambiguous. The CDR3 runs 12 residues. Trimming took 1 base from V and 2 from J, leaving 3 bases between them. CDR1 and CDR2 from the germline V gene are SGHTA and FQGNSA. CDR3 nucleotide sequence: TGTGCCAGCAGCTTAGTTACCTACGAGCAGTACTTC. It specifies CASSLVTYEQYF. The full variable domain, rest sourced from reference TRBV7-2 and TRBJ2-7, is GAGVSQSPSNKVTEKGKDVELRCDPISGHTALYWYRQSLGQGLEFLIYFQGNSAPDKSGLPSDRFSAERTGGSVSTLTIQRTQQEDSAVYLCASSLVTYEQYFGPGTRLTVT.

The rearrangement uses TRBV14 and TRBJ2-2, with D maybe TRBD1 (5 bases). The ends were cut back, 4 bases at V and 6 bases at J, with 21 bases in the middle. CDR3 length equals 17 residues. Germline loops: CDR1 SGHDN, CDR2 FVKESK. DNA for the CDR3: TGTGCCAGCAGCCCTGCCTCAGGGTTTCCAAAGTCCGGGGAGCTGTTTTTT. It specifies CASSPASGFPKSGELFF. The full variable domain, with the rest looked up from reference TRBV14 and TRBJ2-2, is EAGVTQFPSHSVIEKGQTVTLRCDPISGHDNLYWYRRVMGKEIKFLLHFVKESKQDESGMPNNRFLAERTGGTYSTLKVQPAELEDSGVYFCASSPASGFPKSGELFFGEGSRLTVL.

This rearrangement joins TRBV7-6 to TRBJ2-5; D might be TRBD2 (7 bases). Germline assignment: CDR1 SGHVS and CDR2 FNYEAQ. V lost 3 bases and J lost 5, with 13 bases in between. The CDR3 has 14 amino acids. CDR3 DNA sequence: TGTGCCAGCAGCTTGGGGGGGCGGTCTGAGACCCAGTACTTC. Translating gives CASSLGGRSETQYF.

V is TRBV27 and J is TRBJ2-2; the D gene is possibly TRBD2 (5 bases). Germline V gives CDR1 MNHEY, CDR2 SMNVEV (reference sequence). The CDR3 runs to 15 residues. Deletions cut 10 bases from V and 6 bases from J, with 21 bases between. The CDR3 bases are TGTGCCACCCAAAGAGCGGTAGGATTCTCCGGGGAGCTGTTTTTT. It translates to CATQRAVGFSGELFF.

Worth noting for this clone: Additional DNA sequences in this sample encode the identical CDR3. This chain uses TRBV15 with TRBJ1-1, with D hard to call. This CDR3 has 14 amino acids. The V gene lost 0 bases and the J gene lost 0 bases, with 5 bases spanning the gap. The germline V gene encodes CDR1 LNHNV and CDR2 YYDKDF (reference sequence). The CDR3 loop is CATSRDRVNTEAFF. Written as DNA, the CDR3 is TGTGCCACCAGCAGAGATCGGGTGAACACTGAAGCTTTCTTT. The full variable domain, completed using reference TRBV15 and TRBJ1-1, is DAMVIQNPRYQVTQFGKPVTLSCSQTLNHNVMYWYQQKSSQAPKLLFHYYDKDFNNEADTPDNFQSRRPNTSFCFLDIRSPGLGDTAMYLCATSRDRVNTEAFFGQGTRLTVV.

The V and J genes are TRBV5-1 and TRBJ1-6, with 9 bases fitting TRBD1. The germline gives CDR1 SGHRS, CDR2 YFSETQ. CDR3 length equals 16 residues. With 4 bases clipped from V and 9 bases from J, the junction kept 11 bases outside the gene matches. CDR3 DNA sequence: TGCGCCAGCAGCCTTACAACGGGACAGGGTATTTCACCCCTCCACTTT. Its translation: CASSLTTGQGISPLHF.

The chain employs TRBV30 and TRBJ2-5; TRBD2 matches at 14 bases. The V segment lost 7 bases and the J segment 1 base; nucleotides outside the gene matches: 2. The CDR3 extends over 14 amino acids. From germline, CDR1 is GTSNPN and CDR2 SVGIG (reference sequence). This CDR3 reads CALGTSGGQETQYF. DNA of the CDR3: TGTGCCTTGGGGACTAGCGGGGGCCAAGAGACCCAGTACTTC.

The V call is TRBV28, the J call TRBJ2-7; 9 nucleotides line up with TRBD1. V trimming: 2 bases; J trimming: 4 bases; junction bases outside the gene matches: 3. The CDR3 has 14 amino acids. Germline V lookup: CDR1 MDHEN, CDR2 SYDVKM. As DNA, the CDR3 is TGTGCCAGCAGTTTAGGGACAGGGAGGTACGAGCAGTACTTC. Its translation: CASSLGTGRYEQYF.

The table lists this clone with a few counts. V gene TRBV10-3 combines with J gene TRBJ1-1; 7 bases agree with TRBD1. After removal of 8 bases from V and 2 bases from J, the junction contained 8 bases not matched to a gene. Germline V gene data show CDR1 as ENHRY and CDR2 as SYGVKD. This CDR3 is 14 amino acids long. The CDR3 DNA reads TGTGCCATCGGACGCCGGGACAGCAACACTGAAGCTTTCTTT. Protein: CAIGRRDSNTEAFF.

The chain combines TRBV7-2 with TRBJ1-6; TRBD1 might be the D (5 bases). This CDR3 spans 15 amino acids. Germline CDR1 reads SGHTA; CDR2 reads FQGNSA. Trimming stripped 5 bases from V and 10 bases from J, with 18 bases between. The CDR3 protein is CASSPPSVGGSPLHF. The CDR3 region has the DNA TGTGCCAGCAGCCCCCCGAGCGTGGGGGGATCACCCCTCCACTTT.

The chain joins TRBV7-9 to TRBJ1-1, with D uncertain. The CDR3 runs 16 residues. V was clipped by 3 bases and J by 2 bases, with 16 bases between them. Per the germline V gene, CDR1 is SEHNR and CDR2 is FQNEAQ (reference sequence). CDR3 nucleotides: TGTGCCAGCAGCTTCCCTCGCGGAGGAAGAAACACTGAAGCTTTCTTT. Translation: CASSFPRGGRNTEAFF.

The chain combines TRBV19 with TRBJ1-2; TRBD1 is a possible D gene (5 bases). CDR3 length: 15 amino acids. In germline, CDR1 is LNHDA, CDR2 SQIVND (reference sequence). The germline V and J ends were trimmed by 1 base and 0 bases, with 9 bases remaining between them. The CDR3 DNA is TGTGCCAGTAGTATAGGGGGGGGATCTAACTATGGCTACACCTTC. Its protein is CASSIGGGSNYGYTF.

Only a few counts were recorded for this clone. The CDR3 reads CASSGLTEYQPQHF. As DNA, the CDR3 is TGTGCCAGCAGTGGCCTCACAGAGTATCAGCCCCAGCATTTT. J is TRBJ1-5 and V is TRBV6-1; no definite D call. Germline CDR1 MNHNS, CDR2 SASEGT. The CDR3 sequence is 14 residues long. With 4 bases removed from V and 5 bases from J, the gap between germline ends came to 12 bases.

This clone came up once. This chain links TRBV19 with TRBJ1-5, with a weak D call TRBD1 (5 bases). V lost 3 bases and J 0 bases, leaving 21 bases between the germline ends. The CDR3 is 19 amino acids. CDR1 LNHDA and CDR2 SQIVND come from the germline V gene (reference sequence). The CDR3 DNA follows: TGTGCCAGTAGTATTCGGCCGGGTACAGGAAGTCTTAGCAATCAGCCCCAGCATTTT. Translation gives CASSIRPGTGSLSNQPQHF.

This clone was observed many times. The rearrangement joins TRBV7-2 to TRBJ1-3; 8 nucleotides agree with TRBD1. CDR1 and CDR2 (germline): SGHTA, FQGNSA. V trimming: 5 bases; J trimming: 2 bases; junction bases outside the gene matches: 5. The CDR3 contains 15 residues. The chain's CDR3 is CASSPLTGAGNTIYF. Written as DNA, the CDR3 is TGTGCCAGCAGCCCTCTGACAGGGGCTGGAAACACCATATATTTT.